This T cell receptor beta chain was recorded in a study of T cell responses to AZD1222 COVID-19 vaccine. General study points: Just a handful of AZD1222 recipients were seropositive at baseline. Reports say nearly half of spike-specific TCRs go after unmutated variant regions.

Clones were read by immunoSEQ multiplex PCR, and TCRdb kept only the in-frame ones, dropping some. The sample holds approximately 70,000 clones; 75% to 90% are singletons and the top ten take about an eighth. The V segment lost 6 bases and the J segment 6 bases; nucleotides outside the gene matches: 13. CDR3 size: 15 residues. The germline V gene encodes CDR1 KGHSH and CDR2 LQKENI. Remarks on this clone: The antigen remains undetermined.

This receptor was identified in an adult who received the AZD1222 COVID-19 vaccine. Sequenced here: peripheral blood, sampled 28 days after the second AZD1222 dose. The rearrangement joins TRBV18 to TRBJ2-7; 8 bases are shared with TRBD2. The CDR3 sequence: CASSLKPGLGGEQYF. The DNA of the CDR3 is TGTGCCAGCTCGCTCAAACCGGGACTAGGAGGCGAGCAGTACTTC.